Shown below are 13 T cell receptor beta chains from a single sample sequenced in a study of early T cells in non-severe SARS-CoV-2 infection. MiXCR was run by TCRdb on the 5' RACE reads, yielding one entry per CDR3 protein. The data show 45,000 to 55,000 distinct CDR3 sequences, 6.2% seen once. Sequenced sample: whole blood. All receptors come from an adult who was a healthcare worker with PCR-confirmed SARS-CoV-2 infection or an uninfected control (not recorded which).

This chain joins TRBV10-3 and TRBJ2-1; TRBD2 agrees at 7 bases. The V gene's germline CDR1 is ENHRY and CDR2 SYGVKD. The ends lost 6 bases at V and 15 bases at J; junction bases unmatched: 14. The CDR3 consists of 13 residues. The CDR3 DNA reads TGTGCCATCAGGCCTCCTCTAGCGGACCAACCGTTCTTC. Translation gives CAIRPPLADQPFF.

This clonotype was observed at least ten times. The gene calls are TRBV10-2 and TRBJ2-1; D gene uncertain. The germline V gene encodes CDR1 WSHSY and CDR2 SAAADI. V lost 2 bases and J 5 bases, leaving 16 bases between the germline ends. CDR3 size: 16 residues. The CDR3 region is CASSEASELPDNEQFF. The CDR3 bases are TGCGCCAGCAGTGAGGCCTCGGAACTACCAGACAATGAGCAGTTCTTC.

This clonotype was observed many times. This chain uses TRBV9 with TRBJ2-1; 9 bases line up with TRBD2. Per the germline V gene, CDR1 is SGDLS and CDR2 is YYNGEE. Trimming cost V 4 bases and J 4 bases; bases outside gene matches: 6. The CDR3 totals 15 residues. The CDR3 spells CASSLRTSVYNEQFF. In DNA form, the CDR3 reads TGTGCCAGCAGCCTGCGGACTAGCGTTTACAATGAGCAGTTCTTC.

This sequence joins TRBV7-2 and TRBJ1-1, with no clear D. Germline CDR1 SGHTA, CDR2 FQGNSA. CDR3 size: 12 residues. Trimming took off 2 bases at V and 14 bases at J, with 15 bases between the two ends. The CDR3 DNA reads as TGTGCCAGCAGCTTAAGCGCTCAAAGGTCCTTCTTT. Amino acid sequence: CASSLSAQRSFF.

This clonotype was seen only a few times. The V gene is TRBV2, the J gene TRBJ1-1; maybe TRBD1 (6 bases). The V and J ends lost 4 bases and 11 bases respectively, with 14 bases between them. CDR3 size: 12 residues. Per the germline V gene, CDR1 is SNHLY and CDR2 is FYNNEI. The CDR3 loop reads CASSAQGVEAFF. DNA for the CDR3: TGTGCCAGCAGTGCACAGGGCGTAGAGGCTTTCTTT.

This clonotype has more than one count but fewer than ten. The rearrangement links TRBV7-9 to TRBJ2-1, with D hard to call. V was pared by 0 bases and J by 1 base, with 7 bases between. The CDR3 loop spans 15 amino acids. Per the germline V gene, CDR1 is SEHNR and CDR2 is FQNEAQ (reference sequence). The chain's CDR3 is CASSLAATSYNEQFF. The DNA for the CDR3 is TGTGCCAGCAGCTTAGCTGCTACGTCCTACAATGAGCAGTTCTTC.

This clonotype was recorded many times. The CDR3 sequence: CSAREAGPDTQYF. CDR3 coding DNA: TGCAGTGCTAGAGAAGCGGGCCCAGATACGCAGTATTTT. The V call is TRBV20-1, the J call TRBJ2-3, with D perhaps matching TRBD2 (6 bases). Germline assignment: CDR1 DFQATT and CDR2 SNEGSKA (reference sequence). The CDR3 runs to 13 residues. V shed 0 bases and J shed 4 bases, with 8 bases lying between them.

This clonotype was recorded many times. The chain employs TRBV11-2 and TRBJ2-3; D perhaps matches TRBD2 (5 bases). V dropped 5 bases and J dropped 1 base, with 10 bases sitting between them. This CDR3 region has 14 residues. Looked up from germline, CDR1 is SGHAT and CDR2 is FQNNGV. The CDR3 DNA reads TGTGCCAGCAGCCTCGTGGGAGGCACAGATACGCAGTATTTT. As protein: CASSLVGGTDTQYF.

For this clonotype: A much larger clone is a single base away; this may be a read error. The rearrangement links TRBV7-6 to TRBJ2-1; D is perhaps TRBD1 or TRBD2 (6 bases each). CDR1 and CDR2 from the germline V gene are SGHVS and FNYEAQ. The CDR3 consists of 13 residues. V was trimmed by 6 bases and J by 5 bases, leaving 11 bases between them. CDR3 region: CASRVGGHNEQFF. The CDR3 DNA reads as TGTGCCAGCAGAGTGGGGGGCCACAATGAGCAGTTCTTC.

This clonotype occurred many times. The chain carries TRBV28 and TRBJ2-7; 10 nucleotides agree with TRBD2. CDR3 length: 14 residues. Germline loops: CDR1 MDHEN, CDR2 SYDVKM. Trimming at V came to 5 bases and at J to 7 bases, leaving 8 bases not matched to a gene. The CDR3 region has the DNA TGTGCCAGCAGTGTTAGCGGGGGGTTTAGAGAGCAGTACTTC. The encoded protein is CASSVSGGFREQYF.

This chain uses TRBV18 with TRBJ1-6; 9 nucleotides match TRBD1. The CDR3 sequence is 17 residues long. The V segment lost 0 bases and the J segment 7 bases; nucleotides outside the gene matches: 7. Per germline, CDR1 KGHSH and CDR2 LQKENI. CDR3 amino acids: CASSPPFTGQGNSPLHF. DNA for the CDR3: TGTGCCAGCTCACCACCGTTCACCGGACAGGGGAATTCACCCCTCCACTTT.

The chain joins TRBV6-2 or TRBV6-3 to TRBJ2-4; D is perhaps TRBD2 (7 bases). Looked up from germline, CDR1 is MNHEY and CDR2 is SVGEGT. This CDR3 region has 15 residues. V gave up 5 bases and J gave up 7 bases, with 18 bases separating them. The CDR3 reads CASSPYGGARNIQYF. The CDR3 DNA reads as TGTGCCAGCAGTCCGTATGGGGGGGCCCGGAACATTCAGTACTTC.

In its sample, this clonotype was seen many times. The CDR3 region has the DNA TGTGCCAGCAGTTCCCAAAGGTACAATGAGCAGTTCTTC. Encoded protein: CASSSQRYNEQFF. The rearrangement joins TRBV7-8 to TRBJ2-1; D ambiguous. The CDR3 consists of 13 residues. Germline V gene lookup returns CDR1 SGHVS and CDR2 FQNEAQ. V lost 6 bases and J lost 4, with 10 bases in between.